The clone carrying this TCR beta chain was counted at least ten times. Its antigen is still unknown. Primers for the PCR totalled 60 Vbeta and 13 Jbeta. Original processing methods: In a later analysis, some 10 million of approximately 81 million unique beta chains occurred in at least two donors. The assay was immunoSEQ multiplex PCR, and TCRdb's table has in-frame clones only and misses some. That table is the source of V, J and clone size, and D and trimming were worked out from the DNA. The sample yields 89,000 or so clones, about 81% seen once. This sample is part of a study of cytomegalovirus exposure and HLA in healthy donors. V lost 6 bases and J 6 bases, leaving 11 bases between the germline ends. From germline, CDR1 is MNHEY and CDR2 SMNVEV (reference sequence). The CDR3 is made up of 13 amino acids. The study, taken as a whole, reports: About 87% or about 30% of the time was how often most TCR beta V segments were productive, according to an earlier analysis. Researchers counted some 150 TCR beta chains as cytomegalovirus-associated.

This sequence was found in a man in his 60s in good health and CMV-seronegative. The V gene is TRBV27, the J gene TRBJ2-2; D might be TRBD1 (7 bases). Sequenced: PBMCs. CDR3 in DNA: TGTGCCAGCAGCACAGGGGAGGCCGGGGAGCTGTTTTTT. Its protein product is CASSTGEAGELFF.